This TCR beta chain is from a study of control samples from healthy donors and cancer patients. V was clipped by 0 bases and J by 4 bases, with 4 bases between them. Germline V CDR1 and CDR2: LGHDT, YNNKEL (reference sequence). This CDR3 is 12 amino acids long. In this sample, this clone turned up a few times. Profiled with immunoSEQ multiplex PCR; TCRdb holds only in-frame clones, not every one. The table records about 120,000 clones, approximately 92% of them present only once. What was sequenced was PBMCs. The sequence was obtained from a man aged 80 or over with head and neck cancer. V and J are TRBV3-1 (or the pseudogene TRBV3-2) and TRBJ2-7; D not resolved. CDR3 loop: CASSQDRYEQYF. The DNA for the CDR3 is TGTGCCAGCAGCCAAGACCGGTACGAGCAGTACTTC.